This entry is about one T cell receptor (beta chain). Its antigen is unknown. Repertoires were generated with immunoSEQ multiplex PCR, while TCRdb's copy carries only in-frame clones and drops some. Among about 490,000 clones, 79% were seen once, and the ten largest hold approximately 12%. In germline, CDR1 is SGHRS, CDR2 YFSETQ. The V and J ends lost 2 bases and 5 bases, in that order; junction bases with no gene match: 7. The CDR3 loop spans 15 amino acids. Samples left unsorted employed tens of millions of PBMCs for genomic DNA. The record originates from a study of shared clonotypes between healthy human individuals. Study details: The donors, two women and three men, were aged 18 to 49. Study results and caveats: Only blood underwent sampling, and tissue repertoires likely differ. The low donor count limited represented genetic and exposure-history diversity.

The gene calls are TRBV5-1 and TRBJ2-7; 10 nucleotides align to TRBD2. Sequenced: PBMCs. The source is a woman between 40 and 50 years old in good health. Some clones in this sample may be carry-over from other donors' samples. CDR3: CASSFVTSGTHEQYF. CDR3 in DNA: TGCGCCAGCAGCTTCGTTACTAGCGGGACCCACGAGCAGTACTTC.